The present entry profiles one TCR beta chain with its context. Unmatched junction bases numbered 8, after V lost 2 bases and J lost 7 bases. Germline loops: CDR1 MNHEY, CDR2 SMNVEV (reference sequence). The CDR3 is 16 residues long. The data were obtained in a study of cytomegalovirus exposure and HLA in healthy donors. PCR involved 60 Vbeta and 13 Jbeta primers. TCRdb keeps only in-frame clones here, not all; method: immunoSEQ multiplex PCR. In the table there are 200,000 or so clones, more than 60% of which are singletons. V gene TRBV27 combines with J gene TRBJ2-2; 9 nucleotides align to TRBD2. Sequenced sample: PBMCs. This TCR came from a man aged 35 to 55 in good health and CMV-seronegative. CDR3 DNA: TGTGCCAGCAGTTTAAACCTAGCGGGAAGCGGCGGGGAGCTGTTTTTT. It is translated as CASSLNLAGSGGELFF.